This entry lists 6 T cell receptor beta chains sequenced from one sample in a study of blood T cell repertoires in COVID-19. This table comes from immunoSEQ multiplex PCR, and its TCRdb copy is limited to in-frame clones, with some not included. The data contain under 150,000 clones, 87% of them seen just once; the ten biggest clones take up roughly 4%. The sequencing sample was made of peripheral blood. Receptors were obtained from a woman between 40 and 50 years old with acute or convalescent COVID-19.

This chain connects TRBV2 to TRBJ1-2, with 7 positions matching TRBD1. Germline loops: CDR1 SNHLY, CDR2 FYNNEI. The CDR3 spans 15 residues. J lost 2 bases, V lost 5 bases, and 8 bases had no gene match. The CDR3 reads CASSTDRAQNYGYTF. CDR3 nucleotide sequence: TGTGCCAGCAGTACCGACAGGGCCCAAAACTATGGCTACACCTTC.

V and J are TRBV9 and TRBJ2-5; TRBD2 agrees at 12 bases. Germline loops: CDR1 SGDLS, CDR2 YYNGEE. Unmatched junction bases numbered 6, after V lost 5 bases and J lost 4 bases. This CDR3 comprises 15 residues. CDR3 sequence (DNA): TGTGCCAGCAGTCGCCGGACTAGCGGGGTAGAGACCCAGTACTTC. Translating gives CASSRRTSGVETQYF.

The chain uses TRBV12-5 and TRBJ2-7; 11 nucleotides line up with TRBD2. After removal of 3 bases from V and 2 bases from J, the junction contained 12 bases not matched to a gene. Per germline, CDR1 LGHNT and CDR2 FRNRAP. CDR3 length: 18 amino acids. The CDR3 is CASGFPPQNSGRAYEQYF. The CDR3 nucleotides are TGTGCTAGTGGTTTTCCCCCACAAAATAGCGGGAGGGCCTACGAGCAGTACTTC.

The rearrangement links TRBV10-2 to TRBJ2-2; no definite D call. V gave up 4 bases and J gave up 2 bases, with 5 bases separating them. This CDR3 has 13 amino acids. CDR1 is WSHSY, CDR2 SAAADI, per germline. CDR3 in amino acids: CASSGRNTGELFF. The DNA of the CDR3 is TGCGCCAGCAGTGGCAGAAACACCGGGGAGCTGTTTTTT.

The gene calls are TRBV4-3 and TRBJ2-2, with TRBD1 identical over 10 bases. Germline lookup yields CDR1 LGHNA and CDR2 YSLEER. This CDR3 region has 17 residues. The ends lost 1 base at V and 7 bases at J; junction bases unmatched: 9. The CDR3 spells CASSQALDRGMVGELFF. CDR3 DNA: TGCGCCAGCAGCCAAGCATTGGACAGGGGGATGGTCGGGGAGCTGTTTTTT.

This clone was seen only once. The rearrangement links TRBV18 to TRBJ1-1, with TRBD1 identical over 7 bases. V shed 3 bases and J 2 bases; nucleotides not matched to a gene: 6. The CDR3 has 15 residues. CDR1 KGHSH and CDR2 LQKENI come from the germline V gene. Here the CDR3 reads CASSPWTGTNTEAFF. The CDR3 nucleotides are TGTGCCAGCTCACCCTGGACAGGTACAAACACTGAAGCTTTCTTT. Drawing the rest from reference TRBV18 and TRBJ1-1, the complete variable domain is NAGVMQNPRHLVRRRGQEARLRCSPMKGHSHVYWYRQLPEEGLKFMVYLQKENIIDESGMPKERFSAEFPKEGPSILRIQQVVRGDSAAYFCASSPWTGTNTEAFFGQGTRLTVV.